The subject of this entry is one T cell receptor (beta chain). This record comes from a study of cytomegalovirus exposure and HLA in healthy donors. The PCR made use of 60 Vbeta and 13 Jbeta primers. Only in-frame clones appear in the TCRdb table, and some are missing; sequencing was by immunoSEQ multiplex PCR. This table holds approximately 130,000 clones, 65% to 85% found once. V lost 4 bases and J lost 0, with 15 bases in between. The germline CDR1 and CDR2 sequences are SEHNR and FQNEAQ (reference sequence). This CDR3 has 16 residues. Sequenced: PBMCs. The sequence derives from a boy aged 10-17 years in good health and CMV-seronegative. J is TRBJ1-2 and V is TRBV7-9, with a weak D call TRBD1 (5 bases). Here the CDR3 reads CASSSFAGGANYGYTF. CDR3 DNA sequence: TGTGCCAGCAGCTCCTTTGCGGGGGGGGCTAACTATGGCTACACCTTC.